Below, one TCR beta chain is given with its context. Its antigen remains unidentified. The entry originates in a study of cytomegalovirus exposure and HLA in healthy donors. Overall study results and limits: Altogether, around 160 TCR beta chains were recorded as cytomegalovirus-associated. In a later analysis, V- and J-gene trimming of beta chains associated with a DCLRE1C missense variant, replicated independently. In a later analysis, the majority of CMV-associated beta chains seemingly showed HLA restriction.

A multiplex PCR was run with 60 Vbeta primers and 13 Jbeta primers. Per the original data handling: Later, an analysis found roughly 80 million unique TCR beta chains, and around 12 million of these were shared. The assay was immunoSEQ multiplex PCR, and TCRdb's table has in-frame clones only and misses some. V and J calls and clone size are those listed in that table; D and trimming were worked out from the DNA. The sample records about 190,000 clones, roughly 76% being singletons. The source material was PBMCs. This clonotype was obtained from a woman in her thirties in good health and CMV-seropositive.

As DNA, the CDR3 is TGTGCCAGCAGCTTAGCCCAGGGTAGCGAGCAGTACTTC. Amino acid sequence: CASSLAQGSEQYF. V usage is TRBV7-9 and J usage is TRBJ2-7, with a weak D call TRBD1 (5 bases). The CDR3 has 13 amino acids. V was pared by 0 bases and J by 6 bases, with 9 bases between. Germline V CDR1 and CDR2: SEHNR, FQNEAQ (reference sequence). The full variable domain, in which reference TRBV7-9 and TRBJ2-7 provide the parts outside the CDR3, is DTGVSQNPRHKITKRGQNVTFRCDPISEHNRLYWYRQTLGQGPEFLTYFQNEAQLEKSRLLSDRFSAERPKGSFSTLEIQRTEQGDSAMYLCASSLAQGSEQYFGPGTRLTVT.